The 26 T cell receptor beta chains reported below all come from one sample, sequenced in a study of blood T cell repertoires in COVID-19 (dated by TCRdb to between 2020 and 2021). Library preparation used the immunoSEQ multiplex PCR assay. Imported from immuneACCESS, the table was reduced by TCRdb to in-frame sequences with V and J called. These copies leave out some clones; in studies compared against another copy, an unresolved V gene accounts for under half, and the cause of the remainder is not known. For this sample the table gives about 170,000 clones, of which roughly 88% were detected only once. About 6.9% of the sample rests with the top ten. The source material was peripheral blood. Every receptor here comes from a man older than 75 with COVID-19, enrolled during active disease.

The chain is built from TRBV9 and TRBJ1-6; possibly TRBD1 for D (5 bases). This CDR3 has 17 amino acids. CDR1 is SGDLS and CDR2 is YYNGEE in the germline V gene. Trimming took 0 bases from V and 6 from J, leaving 16 bases between them. Here the CDR3 DNA reads TGTGCCAGCAGCGTAGGGGAGGGGATGGTCGGTAATTCACCCCTCCACTTT. Its translation: CASSVGEGMVGNSPLHF.

The chain couples TRBV19 to TRBJ1-1; 10 bases fit TRBD1. The trim removed 6 bases at V and 5 bases at J, leaving 9 bases unmatched. From germline, CDR1 is LNHDA and CDR2 SQIVND (reference sequence). The CDR3 contains 15 residues. DNA for the CDR3: TGTGCCAGTAGCCCGGACAGGGGGAGAGGGACTGAAGCTTTCTTT. The encoded protein is CASSPDRGRGTEAFF.

The CDR3 DNA sequence: TGTGCCAGCAGCTTGGAACCGGGGGGTCTCACCGGGGAGCTGTTTTTT. It yields the protein CASSLEPGGLTGELFF. The chain couples TRBV5-4 to TRBJ2-2; TRBD2 matches at 7 bases. This CDR3 has 16 residues. Unmatched junction bases numbered 6, after V lost 0 bases and J lost 4 bases. Germline assignment: CDR1 SGHNT and CDR2 YYREEE (reference sequence).

This rearrangement joins TRBV11-3 to TRBJ2-7; D gene unclear. Looked up from germline, CDR1 is SGHNT and CDR2 is YENEEA. V lost 5 bases and J 5 bases, leaving 10 bases between the germline ends. The CDR3 runs 12 residues. For the CDR3, the DNA is TGTGCCAGCAGCCCAGGAATCCACGAGCAGTACTTC. The encoded protein is CASSPGIHEQYF.

Here the CDR3 reads CASSHGQGSRNEKLFF. The CDR3, as DNA: TGCGCCAGCAGCCACGGACAGGGGTCGAGGAATGAAAAACTGTTTTTT. The chain has TRBV4-1 and TRBJ1-4; 9 nucleotides agree with TRBD1. CDR1 is MGHRA and CDR2 is YSYEKL in the germline V gene. This CDR3 contains 16 residues. After removal of 3 bases from V and 5 bases from J, the junction contained 7 bases not matched to a gene.

The DNA for the CDR3 is TGTGCCAGCAGCTGGGGACTAGCGGGGGGTAATGAGCAGTTCTTC. Translating it yields CASSWGLAGGNEQFF. This chain uses TRBV5-4 with TRBJ2-1; 15 bases fit TRBD2. Germline V CDR1 and CDR2: SGHNT, YYREEE (reference sequence). Losses at the gene ends were 3 bases for V and 7 bases for J; bases not matched to a gene: 2. The CDR3 length is 15 residues.

The genes are TRBV12-3 or TRBV12-4 and TRBJ1-2; TRBD1 matches 7 bases. The CDR3 loop spans 13 amino acids. Trimming cost V 6 bases and J 4 bases; bases outside gene matches: 5. For the CDR3, the DNA is TGTGCCAGCAGGGAGGGACAGCTCTATGGCTACACCTTC. It yields the protein CASREGQLYGYTF.

The chain has TRBV19 and TRBJ1-2, with 7 bases identical to TRBD1. The V and J ends lost 4 bases and 4 bases, in that order; junction bases with no gene match: 6. Germline V gene sequence: CDR1 LNHDA, CDR2 SQIVND (reference sequence). The CDR3 loop spans 14 amino acids. The DNA for the CDR3 is TGTGCCAGTAGTAAGGGACAGAGACTCTATGGCTACACCTTC. This encodes CASSKGQRLYGYTF.

This chain uses TRBV6-2 or TRBV6-3 with TRBJ1-5; TRBD1 agrees at 7 bases. The V gene end was trimmed by 2 bases and the J gene end by 3 bases; junction bases not matched to a gene: 10. This CDR3 region has 17 residues. Germline V gene data show CDR1 as MNHEY and CDR2 as SVGEGT. The CDR3 protein is CASSYLGKGGFNQPQHF. CDR3 sequence (DNA): TGTGCCAGCAGTTACCTCGGCAAAGGGGGCTTCAATCAGCCCCAGCATTTT.

The V call is TRBV29-1, the J call TRBJ1-5; D is unclear. The germline V gene has CDR1 SQVTM and CDR2 ANQGSEA. The CDR3 runs 12 residues. Deletions cut 5 bases from V and 0 bases from J, with 5 bases between. This CDR3 reads CSVQYSNQPQHF. The DNA for the CDR3 is TGCAGCGTTCAGTATAGCAATCAGCCCCAGCATTTT.

The chain uses TRBV29-1 and TRBJ2-3; D perhaps matches TRBD1 (5 bases). V was trimmed by 5 bases and J by 2 bases, leaving 17 bases between them. The CDR3 is 15 residues long. Germline V gene data show CDR1 as SQVTM and CDR2 as ANQGSEA. The CDR3 sequence: CSVSRNGADTDTQYF. DNA of the CDR3: TGCAGCGTTTCTCGGAATGGGGCAGACACAGATACGCAGTATTTT.

The chain recombines TRBV19 with TRBJ1-5; D possibly corresponds to TRBD1 (5 bases). CDR1 and CDR2 (germline): LNHDA, SQIVND (reference sequence). The V end was cut by 6 bases, the J end by 7 bases, with 13 bases between. The CDR3 loop spans 13 amino acids. The chain's CDR3 is CASSQTVVQPQHF. In nucleotides, the CDR3 is TGTGCCAGTAGCCAGACAGTTGTCCAGCCCCAGCATTTT.

This chain joins TRBV5-1 and TRBJ1-5; possibly TRBD1 for D (5 bases). This CDR3 spans 15 amino acids. V dropped 4 bases and J dropped 5 bases, with 16 bases sitting between them. Per germline, CDR1 SGHRS and CDR2 YFSETQ. The CDR3 nucleotides read TGCGCCAGCAGCCCTACAGGCGCCCCCGATCAGCCCCAGCATTTT. Protein sequence: CASSPTGAPDQPQHF.

The CDR3 region is CASSYGINRGTGGYTF. CDR3 DNA: TGTGCCAGCAGTTATGGGATAAACAGGGGAACAGGCGGCTACACCTTC. The chain recombines TRBV6-5 with TRBJ1-2; 7 bases line up with TRBD1. The V gene end was trimmed by 3 bases and the J gene end by 8 bases; junction bases not matched to a gene: 15. This CDR3 comprises 16 residues. Germline V lookup: CDR1 MNHEY, CDR2 SVGAGI.

This clone was observed a few times. DNA of the CDR3: TGTGCCAGCAGTCGGGGAAACACCATATATTTT. This translates into CASSRGNTIYF. The chain couples TRBV6-5 to TRBJ1-3; D unclear. CDR3 length equals 11 residues. The germline V gene has CDR1 MNHEY and CDR2 SVGAGI. Trimming cost V 5 bases and J 4 bases, with 3 bases left between them.

The chain carries TRBV3-1 (or the pseudogene TRBV3-2) and TRBJ1-2; D remains ambiguous. V shed 4 bases and J shed 6 bases, with 15 bases lying between them. The CDR3 is 14 amino acids. Germline CDR1 LGHDT, CDR2 YNNKEL (reference sequence). The CDR3 reads CASSPPWRADGYTF. The CDR3 DNA follows: TGTGCCAGCAGCCCACCGTGGAGGGCGGATGGCTACACCTTC.

The genes are TRBV28 and TRBJ2-3, with D possibly being TRBD2 (5 bases). CDR1 and CDR2 (germline): MDHEN, SYDVKM. This CDR3 has 16 residues. V shed 2 bases and J shed 2 bases, with 14 bases lying between them. CDR3 sequence (DNA): TGTGCCAGCAGTTTACTTGGTGACGGGATCACAGATACGCAGTATTTT. Protein: CASSLLGDGITDTQYF. Full variable domain (missing parts from reference TRBV28 and TRBJ2-3): DVKVTQSSRYLVKRTGEKVFLECVQDMDHENMFWYRQDPGLGLRLIYFSYDVKMKEKGDIPEGYSVSREKKERFSLILESASTNQTSMYLCASSLLGDGITDTQYFGPGTRLTVL.

V and J are TRBV19 and TRBJ1-1; tentatively, D is TRBD1 (6 bases). The V gene lost 4 bases and the J gene lost 2 bases, with 8 bases spanning the gap. Germline assignment: CDR1 LNHDA and CDR2 SQIVND (reference sequence). The CDR3 covers 13 residues. CDR3 nucleotide sequence: TGTGCCAGTAGTAGGACAGCAAACACTGAAGCTTTCTTT. Amino acids: CASSRTANTEAFF.

The chain couples TRBV7-8 to TRBJ1-6, with 8 bases lining up with TRBD1. CDR1 is SGHVS, CDR2 FQNEAQ, per germline. Unmatched junction bases numbered 6, after V lost 5 bases and J lost 9 bases. This CDR3 region has 14 residues. In DNA form, the CDR3 reads TGTGCCAGCAGCCGCGGACAGGGTACTTCACCCCTCCACTTT. Protein product: CASSRGQGTSPLHF.

With regard to this clone: The sample carries other DNA sequences with the same CDR3. V gene TRBV19 combines with J gene TRBJ1-5, with a weak D call TRBD1 (5 bases). The CDR3 covers 13 residues. Germline V lookup: CDR1 LNHDA, CDR2 SQIVND (reference sequence). V was clipped by 0 bases and J by 7 bases, with 7 bases between them. CDR3 in DNA: TGTGCCAGTAGTATAGATCGGGGGCAGCCCCAGCATTTT. This gives the protein CASSIDRGQPQHF.

J is TRBJ1-2 and V is TRBV7-2; possibly TRBD1 for D (6 bases). V lost 3 bases and J 8 bases, leaving 13 bases between the germline ends. Germline values: CDR1 SGHTA, CDR2 FQGNSA. This CDR3 contains 13 residues. The CDR3 DNA sequence: TGTGCCAGCAGCTTGCCAGGGGATGACGGCTACACCTTC. Encoded protein: CASSLPGDDGYTF.

This chain uses TRBV19 with TRBJ2-3; D is possibly TRBD1 (6 bases). The CDR3 is made up of 15 amino acids. The V gene lost 6 bases and the J gene lost 2 bases, with 15 bases spanning the gap. Germline V lookup: CDR1 LNHDA, CDR2 SQIVND (reference sequence). CDR3 amino acids: CASSRKGVLTDTQYF. CDR3 DNA sequence: TGTGCCAGTAGCCGGAAGGGGGTCCTCACAGATACGCAGTATTTT. The full variable domain, completed using reference TRBV19 and TRBJ2-3, is DGGITQSPKYLFRKEGQNVTLSCEQNLNHDAMYWYRQDPGQGLRLIYYSQIVNDFQKGDIAEGYSVSREKKESFPLTVTSAQKNPTAFYLCASSRKGVLTDTQYFGPGTRLTVL.

The rearrangement uses TRBV13 and TRBJ2-1; 8 bases line up with TRBD1. The V gene end was trimmed by 6 bases and the J gene end by 6 bases; junction bases not matched to a gene: 10. The CDR3 consists of 15 residues. CDR1 and CDR2 (germline): PRHDT, FYEKMQ (reference sequence). The CDR3 nucleotides read TGTGCCAGCAGGAACGACAGGGGAGGATTCAATGAGCAGTTCTTC. It specifies CASRNDRGGFNEQFF.

The CDR3 bases are TGTGCCAGCTCACCGGCAAGGGGGAACACCGGGGAGCTGTTTTTT. Translation gives CASSPARGNTGELFF. The chain uses TRBV18 and TRBJ2-2; D might be TRBD1 (5 bases). The length of the CDR3 is 15 residues. Germline V CDR1 and CDR2: KGHSH, LQKENI. V was cut by 3 bases and J by 1 base, with 9 bases left in between.

This chain connects TRBV2 to TRBJ2-1; 12 positions agree with TRBD2. CDR3 length: 15 amino acids. V shed 5 bases, J shed 6 bases, and the junction held 5 bases outside the gene matches. Germline loops: CDR1 SNHLY, CDR2 FYNNEI. CDR3 residues: CASSRLAGVVNEQFF. The DNA of the CDR3 is TGTGCCAGCAGTCGACTAGCGGGGGTAGTCAATGAGCAGTTCTTC. The full variable domain, rest sourced from reference TRBV2 and TRBJ2-1, is EPEVTQTPSHQVTQMGQEVILRCVPISNHLYFYWYRQILGQKVEFLVSFYNNEISEKSEIFDDQFSVERPDGSNFTLKIRSTKLEDSAMYFCASSRLAGVVNEQFFGPGTRLTVL.

V usage is TRBV2 and J usage is TRBJ1-4; 9 bases match TRBD1. The length of the CDR3 is 14 residues. V trimming: 6 bases; J trimming: 7 bases; junction bases outside the gene matches: 6. The germline V gene has CDR1 SNHLY and CDR2 FYNNEI. CDR3 DNA: TGTGCCAGCAGATGGACAGGGGAAGGTGAAAAACTGTTTTTT. It translates to CASRWTGEGEKLFF.